This is a list of T cell receptor beta chains from one sample in a study of blood T cell repertoires in COVID-19. Assay used: immunoSEQ multiplex PCR; TCRdb lists only in-frame clones, some missing. The data hold roughly 160,000 clones, with around 90% observed a single time. Sequencing was carried out using peripheral blood. The receptor source for this set is an older woman who had recovered from COVID-19. The CDR3 runs from the conserved cysteine through the conserved F or W.

j_call: TRBJ1-2; v_call: TRBV20-1; cdr3_aa: CSAVQGDGYTF
j_call: TRBJ2-5; v_call: TRBV5-1; cdr3_aa: CASTGAGATYETQYF
j_call: TRBJ1-5; v_call: TRBV9; cdr3_aa: CASSLQGGNQPQHF
j_call: TRBJ1-6; v_call: TRBV28; cdr3_aa: CASSFQLMSLHF
j_call: TRBJ1-4; v_call: TRBV5-1; cdr3_aa: CASSSGQGGSEKLFF
j_call: TRBJ1-5; v_call: TRBV19; cdr3_aa: CASSIGTHQPQHF
j_call: TRBJ1-2; v_call: TRBV29-1; cdr3_aa: CSVETGDYGYTF
j_call: TRBJ1-1; v_call: TRBV29-1; cdr3_aa: CSVEPQGNTEAFF
j_call: TRBJ1-6; v_call: TRBV7-8; cdr3_aa: CASSFGAQGSPLHF
j_call: TRBJ1-3; v_call: TRBV28; cdr3_aa: CASSGPVRVDTIYF
j_call: TRBJ1-6; v_call: TRBV2; cdr3_aa: CASSDPYSSPLHF
j_call: TRBJ1-5; v_call: TRBV7-2; cdr3_aa: CASSPWGESGQPQHF
j_call: TRBJ1-1; v_call: TRBV7-9; cdr3_aa: CASSLVKSFQGTTEAFF
j_call: TRBJ2-5; v_call: TRBV6-2/TRBV6-3; cdr3_aa: CASSYYEGAGPGETQYF
j_call: TRBJ2-3; v_call: TRBV2; cdr3_aa: CASSEEIVQGGPDTQYF
j_call: TRBJ2-7; v_call: TRBV19; cdr3_aa: CASSILGTNYEQYF
j_call: TRBJ2-7; v_call: TRBV7-9; cdr3_aa: CASSLGPSTEQYF
j_call: TRBJ1-4; v_call: TRBV19; cdr3_aa: CASWTGAATNEKLFF
j_call: TRBJ2-5; v_call: TRBV5-1; cdr3_aa: CASSPIVGRGETQYF
j_call: TRBJ1-3; v_call: TRBV4-2; cdr3_aa: CASSQGSRAPGNTIYF
j_call: TRBJ2-4; v_call: TRBV6-1; cdr3_aa: CASSERLQGNIQYF
j_call: TRBJ2-1; v_call: TRBV10-3; cdr3_aa: CAIRGASYNEQFF
j_call: TRBJ2-3; v_call: TRBV2; cdr3_aa: CASSGTSGGWGDTQYF
j_call: TRBJ1-1; v_call: TRBV16; cdr3_aa: CASSRREGEGEAFF
j_call: TRBJ1-1; v_call: TRBV11-2; cdr3_aa: CASSTGPSWVSEAFF
j_call: TRBJ1-2; v_call: TRBV11-2; cdr3_aa: CASSAGRGYGYTF
j_call: TRBJ2-1; v_call: TRBV9; cdr3_aa: CASSHRDSFSNEQFF
j_call: TRBJ2-7; v_call: TRBV4-2; cdr3_aa: CASSQDLQGARTYEQYF
j_call: TRBJ1-2; v_call: TRBV28; cdr3_aa: CASSLDRLRGYTF
j_call: TRBJ2-7; v_call: TRBV5-1; cdr3_aa: CASSLDGAYEQYF
j_call: TRBJ1-1; v_call: TRBV29-1; cdr3_aa: CSVEIQEGTEAFF
j_call: TRBJ2-5; v_call: TRBV5-1; cdr3_aa: CASSLGGDRGQTQYF
j_call: TRBJ2-3; v_call: TRBV7-3; cdr3_aa: CASSLSPGGSTDTQYF
j_call: TRBJ2-7; v_call: TRBV6-5; cdr3_aa: CASSYDRGNEQYF
j_call: TRBJ2-5; v_call: TRBV29-1; cdr3_aa: CSVVRQVAETQYF
j_call: TRBJ2-3; v_call: TRBV5-1; cdr3_aa: CASSPPSGGAPDTQYF
j_call: TRBJ2-3; v_call: TRBV5-1; cdr3_aa: CASSLGETSADTQYF
j_call: TRBJ2-1; v_call: TRBV7-9; cdr3_aa: CASTQGRGTRNEQFF
j_call: TRBJ2-5; v_call: TRBV5-1; cdr3_aa: CASSLSPGGPPAQYF
j_call: TRBJ2-5; v_call: TRBV7-3; cdr3_aa: CASSTGLSQETQYF
j_call: TRBJ1-4; v_call: TRBV11-2; cdr3_aa: CASSPWIPGQGVNEKLFF
j_call: TRBJ1-1; v_call: TRBV11-1; cdr3_aa: CASSLPTGLNTEAFF
j_call: TRBJ1-2; v_call: TRBV4-1; cdr3_aa: CASSHALGGDNYGYTF
j_call: TRBJ2-1; v_call: TRBV2; cdr3_aa: CASSDAGYEQFF
j_call: TRBJ2-7; v_call: TRBV28; cdr3_aa: CASSSGTPAYEQYF
j_call: TRBJ2-1; v_call: TRBV28; cdr3_aa: CASSLTSGGSEQFF
j_call: TRBJ1-2; v_call: TRBV5-6; cdr3_aa: CASRRQGNGYTF
j_call: TRBJ2-7; v_call: TRBV19; cdr3_aa: CASSTAGQGYEQYF
j_call: TRBJ1-4; v_call: TRBV7-6; cdr3_aa: CASSKNPGTNEKLFF
j_call: TRBJ2-7; v_call: TRBV19; cdr3_aa: CASSIRQGQQYF
j_call: TRBJ1-5; v_call: TRBV7-8; cdr3_aa: CASSSTFDGSNQPQHF
j_call: TRBJ2-4; v_call: TRBV6-5; cdr3_aa: CASRPWTGTKNIQYF
j_call: TRBJ1-5; v_call: TRBV19; cdr3_aa: CASSAVRDNQPQHF
j_call: TRBJ1-3; v_call: TRBV5-1; cdr3_aa: CASSLDGDTIYF
j_call: TRBJ2-7; v_call: TRBV11-1; cdr3_aa: CASSLPGTYEQYF